What follows is one TCR beta chain and its context. These data come from a study of blood T cell repertoires in COVID-19. Overall study: Sources were T cells, B-cell-depleted T cells, or PBMCs; the material itself was cDNA or gDNA.

Cohorts were assigned according to the clinical history that participants reported. Recovered status applied to Cohort 3 donors who had two consecutive negative PCRs. It also applied to those with clearance or with symptom resolution. Germline V gives CDR1 SGHTS, CDR2 YDEGEE. With V trimmed by 4 bases and J by 6 bases, 16 bases remained unmatched. The CDR3 has 18 residues. In the authors' workflow: Counts of nucleated cells, estimated from reference gene primer amplification, were obtained. Method: immunoSEQ multiplex PCR; TCRdb's copy keeps in-frame clones and lacks some. The D gene and trimming were derived from the DNA, and the V and J assignments and clone size from that table. The sample lists 300,000 to 450,000 clones, more than 75% occurring once.

The sequence was collected from a woman aged 18-35 years who had recovered from COVID-19. The chain has TRBV5-8 and TRBJ1-6; 7 nucleotides align to TRBD1. The specimen sequenced was PBMCs or T cells enriched from blood (not recorded which). The DNA for the CDR3 is TGTGCCAGCAGCCGCAAATTCCGTTATGCAGGGGGTAATTCACCCCTCCACTTT. This sequence encodes CASSRKFRYAGGNSPLHF. The full variable domain, completed using reference TRBV5-8 and TRBJ1-6, is EAGVTQSPTHLIKTRGQQATLRCSPISGHTSVYWYQQALGLGLQFLLWYDEGEERNRGNFPPRFSGRQFPNYSSELNVNALELEDSALYLCASSRKFRYAGGNSPLHFGNGTRLTVT.